The sequence of this T cell receptor (beta chain) was determined in a study of response to subunit inactivated influenza vaccine. This CDR3 is 15 amino acids long. CDR1 and CDR2 (germline): MRHNA, SNTAGT. The V and J ends lost 4 bases and 3 bases respectively, with 14 bases between them. A note on this clonotype: What it recognizes is unknown.

TCRdb called the RT-PCR reads again in MiXCR, with one record for every CDR3 protein. The sample has over 800,000 distinct CDR3 sequences, 21% seen once. General study results and limits: Authors suggested seasonal influenza vaccinations each recruit few new T cells.

The starting material was PBMCs from blood, obtained 5 days after vaccination. V usage is TRBV6-4 and J usage is TRBJ2-3; the D gene could be TRBD1 or TRBD2 (7 bases each). This sequence originates from a man between 45 and 60 years old who received an inactivated influenza vaccine. CDR3 bases: TGTGCCAGCAGTGCCCAGGGGGGAGGGACAGATACGCAGTATTTT. Translation gives CASSAQGGGTDTQYF.